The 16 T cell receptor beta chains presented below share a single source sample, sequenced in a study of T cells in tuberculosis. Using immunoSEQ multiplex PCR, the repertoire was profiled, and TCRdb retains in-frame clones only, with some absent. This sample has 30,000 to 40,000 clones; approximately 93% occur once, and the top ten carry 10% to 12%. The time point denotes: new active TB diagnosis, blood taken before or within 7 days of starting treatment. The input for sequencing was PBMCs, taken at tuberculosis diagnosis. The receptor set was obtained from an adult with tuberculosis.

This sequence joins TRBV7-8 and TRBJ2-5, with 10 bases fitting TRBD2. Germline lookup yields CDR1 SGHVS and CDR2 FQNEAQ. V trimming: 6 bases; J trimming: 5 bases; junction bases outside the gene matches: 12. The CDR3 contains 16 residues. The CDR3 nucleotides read TGTGCCAGCAGTACCAGTCTAGCGGGGGAGGGGGAGACCCAGTACTTC. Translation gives CASSTSLAGEGETQYF.

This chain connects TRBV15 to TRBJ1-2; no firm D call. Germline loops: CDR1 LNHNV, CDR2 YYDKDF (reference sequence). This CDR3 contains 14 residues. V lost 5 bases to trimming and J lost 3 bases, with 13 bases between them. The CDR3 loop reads CATSSVEGDYGYTF. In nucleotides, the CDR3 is TGTGCCACCAGCTCAGTGGAAGGAGACTATGGCTACACCTTC.

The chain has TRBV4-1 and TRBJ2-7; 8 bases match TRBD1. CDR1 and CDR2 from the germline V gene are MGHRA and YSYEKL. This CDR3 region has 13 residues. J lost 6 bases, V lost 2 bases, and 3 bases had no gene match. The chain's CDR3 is CASSQPGGIEQYF. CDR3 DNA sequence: TGCGCCAGCAGCCAACCAGGGGGCATCGAGCAGTACTTC.

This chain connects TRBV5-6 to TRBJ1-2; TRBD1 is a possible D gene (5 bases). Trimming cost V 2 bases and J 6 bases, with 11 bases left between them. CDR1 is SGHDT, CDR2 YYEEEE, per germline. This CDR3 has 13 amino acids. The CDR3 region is CASSFVREDGYTF. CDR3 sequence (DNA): TGTGCCAGCAGCTTTGTCAGGGAGGATGGCTACACCTTC.

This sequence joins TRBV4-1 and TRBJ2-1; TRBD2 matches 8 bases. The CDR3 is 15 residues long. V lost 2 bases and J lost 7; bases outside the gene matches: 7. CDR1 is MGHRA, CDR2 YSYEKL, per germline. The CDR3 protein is CASSQSSGSMNEQFF. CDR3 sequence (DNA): TGCGCCAGCAGCCAATCTAGCGGGTCCATGAATGAGCAGTTCTTC.

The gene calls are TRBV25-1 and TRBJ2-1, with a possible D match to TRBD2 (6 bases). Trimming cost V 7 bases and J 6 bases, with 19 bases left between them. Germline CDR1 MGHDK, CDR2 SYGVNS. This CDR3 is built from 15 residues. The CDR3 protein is CASTSAARGGNEQFF. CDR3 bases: TGTGCCAGCACTTCGGCGGCGCGGGGTGGCAATGAGCAGTTCTTC.

The CDR3 protein is CASSRQGEDEQYF. The CDR3 DNA is TGTGCCAGCAGTAGACAGGGGGAGGACGAGCAGTACTTC. The rearrangement links TRBV28 to TRBJ2-7; 9 nucleotides line up with TRBD1. The CDR3 covers 13 residues. Germline CDR1 MDHEN, CDR2 SYDVKM. V lost 5 bases to trimming and J lost 5 bases; unmatched junction nucleotides: 4.

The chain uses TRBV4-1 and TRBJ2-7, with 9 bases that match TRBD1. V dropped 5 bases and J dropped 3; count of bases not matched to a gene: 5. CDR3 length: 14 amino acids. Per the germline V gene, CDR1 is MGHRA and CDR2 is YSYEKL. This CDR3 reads CASSAPGQGYEQYF. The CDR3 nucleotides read TGCGCCAGCAGCGCACCGGGACAGGGCTACGAGCAGTACTTC.

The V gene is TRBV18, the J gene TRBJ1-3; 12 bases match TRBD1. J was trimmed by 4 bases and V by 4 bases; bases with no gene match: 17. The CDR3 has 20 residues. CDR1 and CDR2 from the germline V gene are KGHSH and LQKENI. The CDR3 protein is CASSRHPGQGAPVPGNTIYF. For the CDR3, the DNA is TGTGCCAGCTCACGACATCCGGGACAGGGGGCGCCGGTTCCAGGAAACACCATATATTTT.

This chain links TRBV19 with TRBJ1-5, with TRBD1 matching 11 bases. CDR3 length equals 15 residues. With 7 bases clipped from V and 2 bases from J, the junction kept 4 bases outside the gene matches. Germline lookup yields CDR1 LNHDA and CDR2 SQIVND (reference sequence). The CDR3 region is CASTGQGAGNQPQHF. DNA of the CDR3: TGTGCCAGTACCGGACAGGGGGCAGGCAATCAGCCCCAGCATTTT.

CDR3 sequence reads: CASSSDRGGSYNEQFF. The CDR3 bases are TGCGCCAGCAGCTCGGACAGGGGAGGCTCCTACAATGAGCAGTTCTTC. This chain links TRBV5-1 with TRBJ2-1; 9 nucleotides align to TRBD1. The V segment lost 3 bases and the J segment 0 bases; nucleotides outside the gene matches: 4. Germline loops: CDR1 SGHRS, CDR2 YFSETQ. This CDR3 comprises 16 residues.

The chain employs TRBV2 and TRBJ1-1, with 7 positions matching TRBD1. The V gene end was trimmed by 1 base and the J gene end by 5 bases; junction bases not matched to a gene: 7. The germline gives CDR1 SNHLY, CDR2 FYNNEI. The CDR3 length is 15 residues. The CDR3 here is CASSEGLGRGTEAFF. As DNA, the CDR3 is TGTGCCAGCAGTGAAGGTTTGGGCAGGGGGACTGAAGCTTTCTTT.

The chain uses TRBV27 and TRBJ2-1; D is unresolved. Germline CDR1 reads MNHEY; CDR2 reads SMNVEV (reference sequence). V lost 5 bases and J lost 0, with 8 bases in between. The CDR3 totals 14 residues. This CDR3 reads CASSPLRSYNEQFF. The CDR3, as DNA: TGTGCCAGCAGTCCCCTCCGCTCCTACAATGAGCAGTTCTTC.

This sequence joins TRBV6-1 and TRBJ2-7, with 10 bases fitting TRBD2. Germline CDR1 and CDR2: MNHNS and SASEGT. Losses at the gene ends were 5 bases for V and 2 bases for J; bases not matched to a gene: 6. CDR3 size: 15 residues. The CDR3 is CASSTSSGGPYEQYF. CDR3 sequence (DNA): TGTGCCAGCAGTACTTCTAGCGGGGGCCCCTACGAGCAGTACTTC.

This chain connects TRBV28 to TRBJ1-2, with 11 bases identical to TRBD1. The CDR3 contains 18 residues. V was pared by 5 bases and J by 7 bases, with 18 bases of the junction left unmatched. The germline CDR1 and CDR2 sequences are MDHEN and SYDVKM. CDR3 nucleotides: TGTGCCAGCAGTGGGACAGGGGGAACGAAGGGGAACTATGCTGGCTACACCTTC. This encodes CASSGTGGTKGNYAGYTF.

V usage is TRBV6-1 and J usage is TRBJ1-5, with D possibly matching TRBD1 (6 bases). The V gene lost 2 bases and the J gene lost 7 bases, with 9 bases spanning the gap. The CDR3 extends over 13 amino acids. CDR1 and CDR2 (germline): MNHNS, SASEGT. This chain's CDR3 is CASSEHRVQPQHF. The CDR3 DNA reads TGTGCCAGCAGTGAACACAGGGTGCAGCCCCAGCATTTT.